This TCR beta chain derives from a study of blood T cell repertoires in COVID-19 (dated by TCRdb to 2020 to 2021). In terms of the full investigation: Samples covering the acute and convalescent phases of COVID-19 were provided by collaborators in the United States, Italy and Spain. The repertoires were made available in a free public database intended to serve as a resource for research on the immune response to SARS-CoV-2. The samples were drawn from the first 160 participants of the ongoing ImmuneRACE study and from 1,200 or so subjects provided by 6 global collaborators. Subjects who had been exposed to COVID-19, were actively infected with it, or had recovered from it provided the deeply sampled blood TCRbeta repertoires that made up the dataset. Where HLA class I and class II types were available, the types were taken from metadata supplied by the sample provider, not from assay-based typing. Sample metadata almost always included a de-identified subject ID, COVID-19 status, age in years and sex. The material from the prospective study consisted of cDNA or gDNA derived from T cells, B-cell-depleted T cells, or PBMCs.

Each collaborating institution followed its own protocols to collect whole blood in K2EDTA tubes. For TCRbeta analysis, collaborators shipped samples in one of three forms: frozen whole blood, isolated PBMCs, or DNA extracted from either of those sample types. Points on this clone: Its specific antigen is unknown. Base quality data are lacking; no much larger clone is found one base away.

What the research found in general, with its limitations: The quantity of clinical and demographic metadata differed by source and by participant and was supplied without curation.

TCRbeta CDR3 regions were amplified from genomic DNA using the immunoSEQ Assay, a bias-controlled multiplex PCR. The published analysis was carried out like this. Within the assay, amplification of reference gene primers was used to estimate how many nucleated cells each sample contained. To quantify the absolute abundance of each unique TCRbeta CDR3 rearrangement, sequence reads were collapsed and filtered. Productive Simpson clonality was computed per sample as the square root of Simpson's diversity index over productive rearrangements. TCRdb's version of the immuneACCESS table is confined to in-frame rearrangements and falls short of the full clone set. An unresolved V gene accounts for under half of the shortfall where checked; the remainder is of unknown origin. V, J and clone size derive from that table, while D and trimming were established from the DNA sequence. Recorded for this sample are about 300,000 clones; around 89% of them occurred a single time. The top ten clones comprise roughly 5% of the sample.

Material for sequencing was peripheral blood. This TCR was sampled from a man aged 40-49 years with acute or convalescent COVID-19.

This receptor has the CDR3 CASSLGIYNEQFF. The DNA sequence reads TGCGCCAGCAGCCTCGGGATTTACAATGAGCAGTTCTTC. The chain joins TRBV10-2 to TRBJ2-1; D gene: possibly TRBD2, on 5 matching bases. The germline V gene yields WSHSY for CDR1 and SAAADI for CDR2. The CDR3 runs 13 amino acids, cysteine and phenylalanine included. The only DNA kept is the CDR3, 39 bases in frame from the first base. Deletion took 6 bases off V and 4 bases off J, with a span of 10 bases between the germline ends.